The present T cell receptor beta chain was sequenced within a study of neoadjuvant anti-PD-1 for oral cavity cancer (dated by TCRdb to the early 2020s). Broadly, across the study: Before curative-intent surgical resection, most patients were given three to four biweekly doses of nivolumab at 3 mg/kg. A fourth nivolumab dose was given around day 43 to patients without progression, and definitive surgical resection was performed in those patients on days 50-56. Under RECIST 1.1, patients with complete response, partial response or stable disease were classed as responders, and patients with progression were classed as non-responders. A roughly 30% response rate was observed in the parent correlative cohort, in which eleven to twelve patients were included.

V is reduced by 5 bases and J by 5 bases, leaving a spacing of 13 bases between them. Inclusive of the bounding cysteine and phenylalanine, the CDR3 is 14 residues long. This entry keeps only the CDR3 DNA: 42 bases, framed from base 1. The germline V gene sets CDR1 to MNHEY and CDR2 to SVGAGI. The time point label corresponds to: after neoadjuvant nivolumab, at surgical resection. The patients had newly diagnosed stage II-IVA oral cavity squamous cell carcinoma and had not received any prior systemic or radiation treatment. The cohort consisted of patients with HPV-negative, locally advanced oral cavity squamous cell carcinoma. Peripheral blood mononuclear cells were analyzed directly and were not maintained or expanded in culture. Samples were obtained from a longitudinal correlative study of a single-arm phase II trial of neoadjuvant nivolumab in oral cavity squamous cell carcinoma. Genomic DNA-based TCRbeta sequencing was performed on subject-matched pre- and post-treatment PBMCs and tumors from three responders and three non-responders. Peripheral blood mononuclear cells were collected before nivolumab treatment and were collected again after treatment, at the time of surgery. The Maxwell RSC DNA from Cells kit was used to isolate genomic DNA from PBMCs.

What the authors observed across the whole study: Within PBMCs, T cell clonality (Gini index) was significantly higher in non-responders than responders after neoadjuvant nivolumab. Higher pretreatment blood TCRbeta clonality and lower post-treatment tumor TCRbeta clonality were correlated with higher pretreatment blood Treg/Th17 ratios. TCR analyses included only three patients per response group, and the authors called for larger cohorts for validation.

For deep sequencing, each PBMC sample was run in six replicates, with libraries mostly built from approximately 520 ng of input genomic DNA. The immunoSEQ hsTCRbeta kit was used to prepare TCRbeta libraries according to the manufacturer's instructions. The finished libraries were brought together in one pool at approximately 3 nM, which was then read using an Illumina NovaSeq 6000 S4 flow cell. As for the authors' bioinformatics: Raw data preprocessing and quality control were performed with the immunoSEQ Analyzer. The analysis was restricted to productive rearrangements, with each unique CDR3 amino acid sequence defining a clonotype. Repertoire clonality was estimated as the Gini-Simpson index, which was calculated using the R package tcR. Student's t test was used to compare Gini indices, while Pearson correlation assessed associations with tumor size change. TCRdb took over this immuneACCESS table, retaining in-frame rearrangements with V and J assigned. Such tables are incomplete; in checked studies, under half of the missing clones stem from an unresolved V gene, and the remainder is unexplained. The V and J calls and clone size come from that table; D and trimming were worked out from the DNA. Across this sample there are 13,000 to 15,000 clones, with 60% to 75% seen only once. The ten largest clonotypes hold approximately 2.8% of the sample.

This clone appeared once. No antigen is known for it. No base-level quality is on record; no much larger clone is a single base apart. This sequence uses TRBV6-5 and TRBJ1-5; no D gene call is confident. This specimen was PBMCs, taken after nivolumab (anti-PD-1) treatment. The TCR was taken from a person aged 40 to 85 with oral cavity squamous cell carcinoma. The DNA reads TGTGCCAGCAGTGAGAACAGCCCTCATCAGCCCCAGCATTTT. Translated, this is CASSENSPHQPQHF.